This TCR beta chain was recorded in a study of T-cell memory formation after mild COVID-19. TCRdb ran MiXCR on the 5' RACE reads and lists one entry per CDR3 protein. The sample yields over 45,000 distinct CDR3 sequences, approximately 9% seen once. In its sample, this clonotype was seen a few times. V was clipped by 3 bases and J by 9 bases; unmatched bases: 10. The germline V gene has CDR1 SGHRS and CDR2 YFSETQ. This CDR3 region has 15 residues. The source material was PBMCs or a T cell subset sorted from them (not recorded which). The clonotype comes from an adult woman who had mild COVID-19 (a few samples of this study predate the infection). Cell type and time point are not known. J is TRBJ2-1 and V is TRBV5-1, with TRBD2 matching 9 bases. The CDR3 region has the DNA TGCGCCAGCAGCTACCAGCGGGGGGCTCAGGGTGAGCAGTTCTTC. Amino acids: CASSYQRGAQGEQFF.